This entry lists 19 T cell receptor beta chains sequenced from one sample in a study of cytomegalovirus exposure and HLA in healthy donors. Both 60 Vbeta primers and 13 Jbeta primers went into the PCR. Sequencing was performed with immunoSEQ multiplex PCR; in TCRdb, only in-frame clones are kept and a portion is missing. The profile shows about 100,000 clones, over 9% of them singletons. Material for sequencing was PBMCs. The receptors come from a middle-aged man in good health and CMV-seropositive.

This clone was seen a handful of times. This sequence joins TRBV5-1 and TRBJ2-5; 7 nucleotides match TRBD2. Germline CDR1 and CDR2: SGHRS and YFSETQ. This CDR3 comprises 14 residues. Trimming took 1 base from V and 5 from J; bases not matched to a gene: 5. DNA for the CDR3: TGCGCCAGCAGCTTGTGGCGGGAGAAGGAGACCCAGTACTTC. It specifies CASSLWREKETQYF.

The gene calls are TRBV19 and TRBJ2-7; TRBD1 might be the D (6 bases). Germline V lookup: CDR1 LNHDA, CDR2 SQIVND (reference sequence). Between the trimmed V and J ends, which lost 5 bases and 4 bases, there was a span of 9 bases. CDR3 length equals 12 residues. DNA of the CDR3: TGTGCCAGTAGTTTACAGGGTTACGAGCAGTACTTC. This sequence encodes CASSLQGYEQYF.

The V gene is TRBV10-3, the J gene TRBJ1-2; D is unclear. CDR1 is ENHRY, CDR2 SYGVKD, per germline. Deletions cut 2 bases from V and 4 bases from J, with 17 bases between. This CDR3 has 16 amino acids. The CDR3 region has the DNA TGTGCCATCAGTGAGCGAGACGGGATTTCATCCTATGGCTACACCTTC. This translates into CAISERDGISSYGYTF.

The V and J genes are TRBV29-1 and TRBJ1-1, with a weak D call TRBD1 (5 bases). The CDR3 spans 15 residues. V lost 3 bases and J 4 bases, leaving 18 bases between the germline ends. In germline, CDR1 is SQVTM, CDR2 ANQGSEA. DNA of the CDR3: TGCAGCGTTGAGAACACAGGATGGGGGGGCACTGAAGCTTTCTTT. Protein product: CSVENTGWGGTEAFF.

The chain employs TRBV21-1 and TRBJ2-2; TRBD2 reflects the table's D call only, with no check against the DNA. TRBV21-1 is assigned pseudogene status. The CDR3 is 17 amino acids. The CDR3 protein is CASSKAPPSGYTGELFF. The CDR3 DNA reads TGTGCCAGCAGCAAAGCTCCCCCTAGCGGGTACACCGGGGAGCTGTTTTTT.

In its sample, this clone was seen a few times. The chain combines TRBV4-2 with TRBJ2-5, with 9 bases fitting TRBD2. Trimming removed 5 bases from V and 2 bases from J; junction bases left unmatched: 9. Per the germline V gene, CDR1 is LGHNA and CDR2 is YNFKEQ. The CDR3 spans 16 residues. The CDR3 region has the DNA TGTGCCAGCAGCTCCTCGACTAGCGGACCTCAAGAGACCCAGTACTTC. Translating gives CASSSSTSGPQETQYF.

In DNA, the CDR3 is TGCGCCAGCAGCCAGCGGACTAGCCCCTCCTACAATGAGCAGTTCTTC. Translating gives CASSQRTSPSYNEQFF. The chain couples TRBV4-1 to TRBJ2-1; 8 nucleotides match TRBD2. Losses at the gene ends were 3 bases for V and 0 bases for J; bases not matched to a gene: 4. The CDR3 spans 16 residues. The germline V gene has CDR1 MGHRA and CDR2 YSYEKL.

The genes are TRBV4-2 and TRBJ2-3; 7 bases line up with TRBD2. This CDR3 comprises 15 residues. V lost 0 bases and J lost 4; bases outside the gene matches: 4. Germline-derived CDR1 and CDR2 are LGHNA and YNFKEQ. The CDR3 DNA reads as TGTGCCAGCAGCCAAGATCGGGGGGAGCCAGATACGCAGTATTTT. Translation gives CASSQDRGEPDTQYF.

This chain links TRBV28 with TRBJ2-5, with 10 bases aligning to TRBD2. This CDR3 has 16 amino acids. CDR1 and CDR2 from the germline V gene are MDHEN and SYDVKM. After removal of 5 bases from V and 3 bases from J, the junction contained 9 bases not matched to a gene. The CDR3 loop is CASSPRLGTSEETQYF. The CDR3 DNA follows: TGTGCCAGCAGTCCGAGACTCGGGACTAGCGAAGAGACCCAGTACTTC. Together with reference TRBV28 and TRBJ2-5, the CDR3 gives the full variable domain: DVKVTQSSRYLVKRTGEKVFLECVQDMDHENMFWYRQDPGLGLRLIYFSYDVKMKEKGDIPEGYSVSREKKERFSLILESASTNQTSMYLCASSPRLGTSEETQYFGPGTRLLVL.

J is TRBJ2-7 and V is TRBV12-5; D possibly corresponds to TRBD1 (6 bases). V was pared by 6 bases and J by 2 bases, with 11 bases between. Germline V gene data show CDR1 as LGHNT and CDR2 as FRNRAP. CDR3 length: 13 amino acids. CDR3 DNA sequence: TGTGCTAGTGGATTCGGACAGACCTACGAGCAGTACTTC. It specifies CASGFGQTYEQYF. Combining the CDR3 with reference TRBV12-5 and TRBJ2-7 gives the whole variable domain DARVTQTPRHKVTEMGQEVTMRCQPILGHNTVFWYRQTMMQGLELLAYFRNRAPLDDSGMPKDRFSAEMPDATLATLKIQPSEPRDSAVYFCASGFGQTYEQYFGPGTRLTVT.

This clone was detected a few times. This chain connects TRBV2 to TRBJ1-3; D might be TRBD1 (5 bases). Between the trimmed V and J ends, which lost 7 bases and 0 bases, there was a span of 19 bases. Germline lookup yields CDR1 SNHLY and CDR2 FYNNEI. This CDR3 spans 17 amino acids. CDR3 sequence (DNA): TGTGCCAGCACGGGGGGGACGGAGATCCACTCTGGAAACACCATATATTTT. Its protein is CASTGGTEIHSGNTIYF.

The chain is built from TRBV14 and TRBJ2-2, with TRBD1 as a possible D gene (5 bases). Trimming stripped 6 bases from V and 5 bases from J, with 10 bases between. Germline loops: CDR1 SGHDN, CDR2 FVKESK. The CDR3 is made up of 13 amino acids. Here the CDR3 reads CASRQANTGELFF. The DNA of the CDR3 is TGTGCCAGCAGACAGGCTAATACCGGGGAGCTGTTTTTT.

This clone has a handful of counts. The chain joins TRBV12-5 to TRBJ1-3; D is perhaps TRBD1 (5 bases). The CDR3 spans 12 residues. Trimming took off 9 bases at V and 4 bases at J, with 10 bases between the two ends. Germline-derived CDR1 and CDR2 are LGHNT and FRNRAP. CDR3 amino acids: CASRGVGNTIYF. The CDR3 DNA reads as TGTGCTAGCCGGGGGGTCGGAAACACCATATATTTT.

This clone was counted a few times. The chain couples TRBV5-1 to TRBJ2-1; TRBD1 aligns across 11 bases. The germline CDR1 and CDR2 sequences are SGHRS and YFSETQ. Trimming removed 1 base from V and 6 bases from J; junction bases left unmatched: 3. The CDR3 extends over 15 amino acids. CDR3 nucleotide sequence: TGCGCCAGCAGCTTGTGGACAGGGGGCGGCAATGAGCAGTTCTTC. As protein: CASSLWTGGGNEQFF.

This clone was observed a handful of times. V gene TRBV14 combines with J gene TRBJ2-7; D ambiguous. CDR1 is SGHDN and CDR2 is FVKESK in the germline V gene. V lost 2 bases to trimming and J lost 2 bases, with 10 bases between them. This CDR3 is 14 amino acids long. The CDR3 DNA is TGTGCCAGCAGCCAAATTGGGCCTGCCTACGAGCAGTACTTC. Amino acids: CASSQIGPAYEQYF.

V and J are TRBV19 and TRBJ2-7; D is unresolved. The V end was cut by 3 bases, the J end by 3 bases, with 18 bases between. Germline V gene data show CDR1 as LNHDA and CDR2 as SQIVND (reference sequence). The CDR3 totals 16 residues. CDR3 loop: CASSIGSKSPHYEQYF. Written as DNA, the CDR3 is TGTGCCAGTAGTATCGGGTCAAAGTCTCCCCACTACGAGCAGTACTTC.

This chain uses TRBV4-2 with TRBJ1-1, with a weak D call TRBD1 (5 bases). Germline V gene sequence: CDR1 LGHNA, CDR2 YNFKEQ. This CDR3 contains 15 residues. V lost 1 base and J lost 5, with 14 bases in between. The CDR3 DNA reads TGTGCCAGCAGCCAAGGACAGAGTTGGGTGACTGAAGCTTTCTTT. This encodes CASSQGQSWVTEAFF.

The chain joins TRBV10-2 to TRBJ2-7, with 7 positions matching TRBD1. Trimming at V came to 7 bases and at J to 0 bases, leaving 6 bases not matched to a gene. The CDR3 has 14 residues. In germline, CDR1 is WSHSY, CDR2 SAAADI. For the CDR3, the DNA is TGCGCCAGCAAGGACAGGCTCGGCTCCTACGAGCAGTACTTC. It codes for CASKDRLGSYEQYF.

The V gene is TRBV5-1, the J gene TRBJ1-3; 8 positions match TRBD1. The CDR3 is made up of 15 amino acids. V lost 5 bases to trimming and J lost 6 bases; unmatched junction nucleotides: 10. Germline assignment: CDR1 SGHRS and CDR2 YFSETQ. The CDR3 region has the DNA TGCGCCAGCAGTTATTCAGGGGGCGCGGAAAACACCATATATTTT. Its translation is CASSYSGGAENTIYF.